This record concerns one T cell receptor beta chain sequence. Its target is unknown. The primer mix had 60 Vbeta and 13 Jbeta primers. The method was immunoSEQ multiplex PCR; TCRdb's version includes in-frame clones alone and lacks a portion of them. Of roughly 150,000 clones listed, over 75% are singletons. Looked up from germline, CDR1 is SGHRS and CDR2 is YFSETQ. The CDR3 extends over 15 amino acids. V trimming: 5 bases; J trimming: 1 base; junction bases outside the gene matches: 7. The data derive from a study of cytomegalovirus exposure and HLA in healthy donors. Whole-study results and caveats: Most TCR sequences proved rare, with some public TCRs found in many donors. Likely technical artifact: a cluster of highly shared sequence variants. Some V segments, including TRBV6-2 and TRBV6-3, were excluded as indistinguishable.

This receptor was obtained from a woman aged 30 to 39 in good health and CMV-seronegative. The source material was PBMCs. The rearrangement links TRBV5-1 to TRBJ2-5; 8 nucleotides line up with TRBD1. CDR3 loop: CASRRTGTRQETQYF. CDR3 nucleotides: TGCGCCAGCAGAAGGACAGGGACCCGCCAAGAGACCCAGTACTTC.